The sequence of this TCR beta chain was determined in a study of CD8 T cells in Susac syndrome. The CDR3 covers 14 residues. Trimming removed 1 base from V and 7 bases from J, with 14 bases in between. From germline, CDR1 is SQVTM and CDR2 ANQGSEA. When the RNA was reverse transcribed, random hexamers were used with an input of about 0.5 to 1 ug. An immunoSEQ multiplex PCR generated amplified TCR beta CDR3 products spanning 54 Vbeta and 13 Jbeta. TCRdb re-analysed the immunoSEQ multiplex PCR reads in MiXCR, keeping a single row per CDR3 protein. Of about 150,000 distinct CDR3 sequences listed, approximately 95% were seen once; the top ten hold roughly 0.12%.

Sequenced material: CD4+ T cells from PBMCs. This sequence was found in a human donor with Susac syndrome. This chain uses TRBV29-1 with TRBJ2-1, with D possibly being TRBD2 (6 bases). The chain's CDR3 is CSVEVPGVTNEQFF. In DNA form, the CDR3 reads TGCAGCGTTGAAGTTCCGGGAGTGACGAATGAGCAGTTCTTC.